This T cell receptor (beta chain) appears in the sequencing data of a study of T cell responses to AZD1222 COVID-19 vaccine. Whole-study context: The study pooled second doses at about 4 or about 12 weeks.

V was clipped by 0 bases and J by 4 bases; unmatched bases: 4. The CDR3 has 16 residues. Germline-derived CDR1 and CDR2 are SGHNT and YYREEE (reference sequence). The data were produced by immunoSEQ multiplex PCR, yet TCRdb's version contains in-frame clones alone and is incomplete. The sample carries some 150,000 clones, approximately 90% recorded once. This receptor was identified in an adult in good health. V gene TRBV5-4 combines with J gene TRBJ1-3; 10 bases line up with TRBD1. Sequencing was performed on peripheral blood, taken on day 0 of AZD1222 vaccination. CDR3 sequence: CASSLGTGGSGNTIYF. CDR3 DNA: TGTGCCAGCAGCTTGGGGACAGGGGGTTCCGGAAACACCATATATTTT.